A selection of T cell receptor beta chains follows, all from one sample in a study of blood T cell repertoires in COVID-19. This table comes from immunoSEQ multiplex PCR, and its TCRdb copy is limited to in-frame clones, with some not included. This table holds about 130,000 clones, 79% found once. The sequenced sample was peripheral blood. These TCRs come from a man between 35 and 55 years old with active or convalescent COVID-19. The CDR3 runs from the conserved cysteine through the conserved F or W. D genes are given only for firm matches. Size is omitted from some rows. Given values are once, few, many or a class for expanded clones.

v_call	clone_size	d_call	j_call	cdr3_aa	cdr3_nt
TRBV5-1	NA	TRBD1	TRBJ1-4	CASSSGTGFNEKLFF	TGCGCCAGCAGCTCAGGGACAGGTTTTAATGAAAAACTGTTTTTT
TRBV28	NA	NA	TRBJ1-2	CASSRPGLYYGYTF	TGTGCCAGCAGTAGGCCGGGGTTGTACTATGGCTACACCTTC
TRBV24-1	NA	NA	TRBJ1-2	CATSEGVSYGYTF	TGTGCCACCAGTGAAGGGGTTAGCTATGGCTACACCTTC
TRBV4-3	NA	NA	TRBJ1-6	CASSQDEGLSGGSPLHF	TGCGCCAGCAGCCAAGATGAAGGACTTTCGGGGGGTTCACCCCTCCACTTT
TRBV24-1	NA	NA	TRBJ1-6	CATSVGGPNSPLHF	TGTGCCACCAGTGTAGGAGGACCCAATTCGCCCCTCCACTTT
TRBV5-1	NA	NA	TRBJ1-4	CASSLEGVGGGRGEKLFF	TGCGCCAGCAGCTTGGAAGGCGTAGGTGGAGGGCGCGGGGAAAAACTGTTTTTT
TRBV28	once	TRBD2	TRBJ2-1	CASSFPGLAGGPEQFF	TGTGCCAGCAGTTTTCCGGGACTAGCGGGGGGGCCTGAGCAGTTCTTC
TRBV5-6	NA	NA	TRBJ1-4	CASSPEATNEKLFF	TGTGCCAGCAGTCCGGAGGCAACTAATGAAAAACTGTTTTTT
TRBV6-5	NA	NA	TRBJ1-3	CASSYNSRSTIYF	TGTGCCAGCAGTTACAATTCCCGCAGCACCATATATTTT
TRBV10-1	NA	NA	TRBJ1-2	CASSESQGFGYTF	TGCGCCAGCAGTGAGTCCCAGGGGTTTGGCTACACCTTC
TRBV25-1	NA	NA	TRBJ1-4	CASSGAANEKLFF	TGTGCCAGTTCGGGAGCGGCTAATGAAAAACTGTTTTTT
TRBV19	NA	NA	TRBJ2-3	CASEGQTDTQYF	TGTGCCAGTGAAGGACAGACAGATACGCAGTATTTT
TRBV27	NA	TRBD1	TRBJ1-2	CASSSPGTGSYGYTF	TGTGCCAGCAGTTCACCGGGGACAGGGAGCTATGGCTACACCTTC
TRBV5-1	once	NA	TRBJ2-7	CASSEAGTYEQYF	TGCGCCAGCAGCGAGGCAGGGACCTACGAGCAGTACTTC
TRBV29-1	NA	NA	TRBJ1-1	CSATGLGTEAFF	TGCAGCGCTACAGGGTTGGGGACTGAAGCTTTCTTT
TRBV19	NA	NA	TRBJ1-3	CASSISSGNTIYF	TGTGCCAGTAGTATCAGCTCTGGAAACACCATATATTTT
TRBV7-9	NA	NA	TRBJ2-3	CASEPAFTDTQYF	TGTGCCAGCGAGCCCGCTTTCACAGATACGCAGTATTTT
TRBV3-1/TRBV3-2	many	NA	TRBJ2-7	CASSNTGTGYEQYF	TGTGCCAGCAGTAACACCGGGACTGGCTACGAGCAGTACTTC
TRBV6-1	NA	NA	TRBJ1-1	CASSEGGGRNTEAFF	TGTGCCAGCAGTGAAGGTGGAGGACGGAACACTGAAGCTTTCTTT
TRBV15	NA	NA	TRBJ1-1	CATSRDQNTEAFF	TGTGCCACCAGCAGAGATCAGAACACTGAAGCTTTCTTT
TRBV11-2	NA	NA	TRBJ2-1	CASSPWAGGNEQFF	TGTGCCAGCAGCCCCTGGGCAGGTGGCAATGAGCAGTTCTTC
TRBV11-3	NA	NA	TRBJ2-5	CASSLGDSGAPGETQYF	TGTGCCAGCAGCTTAGGTGATTCAGGGGCGCCTGGAGAGACCCAGTACTTC
TRBV6-5	NA	TRBD1	TRBJ1-4	CASSWDSYEKLFF	TGTGCCAGCAGTTGGGACAGCTACGAAAAACTGTTTTTT
TRBV5-4	NA	TRBD1	TRBJ1-6	CASSLASAGGWGSPLHF	TGTGCCAGCAGCTTGGCCTCGGCAGGGGGTTGGGGCTCACCCCTCCACTTT
TRBV7-2	few	NA	TRBJ1-5	CASSVSWGGHQPQHF	TGTGCCAGCAGTGTGTCTTGGGGGGGTCATCAGCCCCAGCATTTT
TRBV28	NA	TRBD2	TRBJ2-2	CASRAGGRTGELFF	TGTGCCAGCAGAGCGGGGGGGCGGACCGGGGAGCTGTTTTTT
TRBV6-2/TRBV6-3	NA	TRBD2	TRBJ2-7	CASSASGRLREQYF	TGTGCCAGCAGCGCTAGCGGGAGGTTGAGGGAGCAGTACTTC
TRBV24-1	NA	NA	TRBJ2-5	CATQEGTGTQYF	TGTGCCACCCAGGAAGGTACCGGGACCCAGTACTTC
TRBV9	NA	NA	TRBJ1-2	CASSVDEQGYYGYTF	TGTGCCAGCAGCGTGGACGAACAGGGATACTATGGCTACACCTTC
TRBV27	NA	NA	TRBJ2-3	CASSLNRGTDTQYF	TGTGCCAGCAGTTTAAACCGGGGCACAGATACGCAGTATTTT
TRBV9	NA	TRBD2	TRBJ2-3	CASSVGGRMGTDTQYF	TGTGCCAGCAGCGTAGGCGGGAGGATGGGAACAGATACGCAGTATTTT